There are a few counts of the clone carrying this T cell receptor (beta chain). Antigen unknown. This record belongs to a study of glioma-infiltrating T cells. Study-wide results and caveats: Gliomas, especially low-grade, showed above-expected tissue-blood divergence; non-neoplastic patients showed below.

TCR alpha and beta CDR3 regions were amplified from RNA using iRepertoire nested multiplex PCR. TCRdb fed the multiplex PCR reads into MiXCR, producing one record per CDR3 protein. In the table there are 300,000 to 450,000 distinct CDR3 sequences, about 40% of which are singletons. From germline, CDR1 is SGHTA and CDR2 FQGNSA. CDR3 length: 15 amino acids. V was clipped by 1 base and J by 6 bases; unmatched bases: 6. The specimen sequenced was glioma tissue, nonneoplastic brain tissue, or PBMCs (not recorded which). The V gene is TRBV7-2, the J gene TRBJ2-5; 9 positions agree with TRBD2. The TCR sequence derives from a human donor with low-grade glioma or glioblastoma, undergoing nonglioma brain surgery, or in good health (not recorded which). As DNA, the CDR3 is TGTGCCAGCAGCTTAGGTAGCGGGAGAGGGAAGACCCAGTACTTC. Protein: CASSLGSGRGKTQYF.